Listed below are T cell receptor beta chains from one sample, sequenced in a study of beta chain features in type 1 diabetes. Method: immunoSEQ multiplex PCR; TCRdb's copy keeps in-frame clones and lacks some. This table holds about 150,000 clones, 11% found once. The sequenced sample consisted of central memory CD4+ T cells from blood. Receptors were obtained from a man between 18 and 29 years old in good health. Both conserved end residues are part of each CDR3. D genes are given only for firm matches. For some rows the clone size is stated as once, few or many, or as a class when expanded; others skip it.

J gene: TRBJ2-7
D gene: -
clone size: few
V gene: TRBV6-6
CDR3 protein: CASSPRAQSYEQYF
CDR3 DNA: TGTGCCAGCAGCCCCAGGGCACAATCCTACGAGCAGTACTTC

J gene: TRBJ1-6
D gene: -
clone size: -
V gene: TRBV4-3
CDR3 protein: CASSQAPQSRDSPLHF
CDR3 DNA: TGCGCCAGCAGCCAAGCTCCTCAATCGAGAGATTCACCCCTCCACTTT

J gene: TRBJ1-2
D gene: TRBD1
clone size: few
V gene: TRBV6-7
CDR3 protein: CASSYPQGYGYTF
CDR3 DNA: TGTGCCAGCAGTTACCCACAGGGGTATGGCTACACCTTC

J gene: TRBJ2-7
D gene: -
clone size: many
V gene: TRBV2
CDR3 protein: CAIRTALYEQYF
CDR3 DNA: TGTGCCATTCGGACGGCACTATACGAGCAGTACTTC

J gene: TRBJ2-3
D gene: -
clone size: -
V gene: TRBV30
CDR3 protein: CAWRPSTDTQYF
CDR3 DNA: TGTGCCTGGAGACCTAGCACAGATACGCAGTATTTT

J gene: TRBJ2-1
D gene: -
clone size: few
V gene: TRBV9
CDR3 protein: CASSVARETGYNEQFF
CDR3 DNA: TGTGCCAGCAGCGTAGCTCGGGAGACAGGGTACAATGAGCAGTTCTTC

J gene: TRBJ1-5
D gene: TRBD1
clone size: once
V gene: TRBV6-1
CDR3 protein: CASRRTGDSNQPQHF
CDR3 DNA: TGTGCCAGCAGGCGGACAGGGGATAGCAATCAGCCCCAGCATTTT

J gene: TRBJ2-7
D gene: TRBD1
clone size: -
V gene: TRBV14
CDR3 protein: CASSRYGDRGNEQYF
CDR3 DNA: TGTGCCAGCAGCCGATACGGGGACAGGGGGAACGAGCAGTACTTC

J gene: TRBJ2-5
D gene: TRBD1
clone size: few
V gene: TRBV28
CDR3 protein: CASSSYRGRETQYF
CDR3 DNA: TGTGCCAGCAGTTCGTACAGGGGACGGGAGACCCAGTACTTC

J gene: TRBJ1-1
D gene: -
clone size: few
V gene: TRBV5-1
CDR3 protein: CASSLVPANTEAFF
CDR3 DNA: TGCGCCAGCAGCTTGGTGCCAGCGAACACTGAAGCTTTCTTT

J gene: TRBJ2-7
D gene: TRBD1
clone size: -
V gene: TRBV13
CDR3 protein: CASIRSTGGEQYF
CDR3 DNA: TGTGCCAGCATTAGATCTACAGGGGGCGAGCAGTACTTC

J gene: TRBJ2-7
D gene: -
clone size: few
V gene: TRBV28
CDR3 protein: CASSLISQARYEQYF
CDR3 DNA: TGTGCCAGCAGTTTAATATCACAGGCCAGATACGAGCAGTACTTC

J gene: TRBJ1-6
D gene: TRBD1
clone size: -
V gene: TRBV7-2
CDR3 protein: CASSMDRNNSPLHF
CDR3 DNA: TGTGCCAGCAGCATGGACAGGAACAATTCACCCCTCCACTTT

J gene: TRBJ2-6
D gene: -
clone size: -
V gene: TRBV28
CDR3 protein: CASTYRAGANVLTF
CDR3 DNA: TGTGCCAGCACATACAGGGCTGGGGCCAACGTCCTGACTTTC

J gene: TRBJ2-5
D gene: TRBD1
clone size: -
V gene: TRBV6-6
CDR3 protein: CASTNEPRTGDDQYF
CDR3 DNA: TGTGCCAGCACCAACGAACCCCGGACAGGGGACGACCAGTACTTC

J gene: TRBJ2-5
D gene: TRBD1
clone size: -
V gene: TRBV6-6
CDR3 protein: CASSHRQGKQTQYF
CDR3 DNA: TGTGCCAGCAGCCACAGACAGGGCAAGCAGACCCAGTACTTC

J gene: TRBJ1-1
D gene: -
clone size: -
V gene: TRBV7-3
CDR3 protein: CASSDPGTNTEAFF
CDR3 DNA: TGTGCCAGCAGCGATCCCGGGACGAACACTGAAGCTTTCTTT

J gene: TRBJ2-3
D gene: -
clone size: -
V gene: TRBV10-3
CDR3 protein: CAIKGTGTDTQYF
CDR3 DNA: TGTGCCATCAAGGGGACGGGCACAGATACGCAGTATTTT

J gene: TRBJ2-2
D gene: -
clone size: -
V gene: TRBV27
CDR3 protein: CASSLSRGTDTGELFF
CDR3 DNA: TGTGCCAGCAGTTTATCGAGGGGGACGGACACCGGGGAGCTGTTTTTT

J gene: TRBJ1-2
D gene: TRBD1
clone size: -
V gene: TRBV7-9
CDR3 protein: CASSRQGPNYGYTF
CDR3 DNA: TGTGCCAGCAGTCGACAGGGACCTAACTATGGCTACACCTTT

J gene: TRBJ1-1
D gene: TRBD1
clone size: few
V gene: TRBV6-5
CDR3 protein: CASRGHRGEYTEAFF
CDR3 DNA: TGTGCCAGCAGAGGTCACAGGGGTGAGTACACTGAAGCTTTCTTT

J gene: TRBJ1-4
D gene: TRBD1
clone size: few
V gene: TRBV4-1
CDR3 protein: CASSRGTGSEKLFF
CDR3 DNA: TGCGCCAGCAGCCGCGGGACAGGGAGTGAAAAACTGTTTTTT

J gene: TRBJ2-7
D gene: TRBD1
clone size: -
V gene: TRBV18
CDR3 protein: CASSPWDRTGAYEQYF
CDR3 DNA: TGTGCCAGCTCACCATGGGACAGGACAGGGGCCTACGAGCAGTACTTC

J gene: TRBJ2-7
D gene: TRBD1
clone size: -
V gene: TRBV19
CDR3 protein: CASSRSRRGQASSYEQYF
CDR3 DNA: TGTGCCAGTAGCCGTTCTCGTCGGGGACAGGCCTCCTCCTACGAGCAGTACTTC

J gene: TRBJ1-1
D gene: -
clone size: few
V gene: TRBV28
CDR3 protein: CASSSTRKTEAFF
CDR3 DNA: TGTGCCAGCAGTTCGACGAGGAAGACTGAAGCTTTCTTT

J gene: TRBJ2-3
D gene: -
clone size: few
V gene: TRBV29-1
CDR3 protein: CSALDSTDTQYF
CDR3 DNA: TGCAGCGCCTTGGACAGCACAGATACGCAGTATTTT

J gene: TRBJ2-7
D gene: -
clone size: -
V gene: TRBV19
CDR3 protein: CASSRASQGSYEQYF
CDR3 DNA: TGTGCCAGTAGTAGGGCGTCGCAGGGTTCCTACGAGCAGTACTTC

J gene: TRBJ2-5
D gene: TRBD2
clone size: few
V gene: TRBV18
CDR3 protein: CASSPPGLAGGQESQYF
CDR3 DNA: TGTGCCAGCTCACCACCTGGACTAGCGGGAGGACAAGAGTCCCAGTACTTC

J gene: TRBJ1-2
D gene: -
clone size: -
V gene: TRBV4-3
CDR3 protein: CASSLMRGLGYGYTF
CDR3 DNA: TGCGCCAGCAGCCTTATGCGTGGGCTCGGGTATGGCTACACCTTC

J gene: TRBJ1-1
D gene: -
clone size: -
V gene: TRBV5-1
CDR3 protein: CASRPGATNTEAFF
CDR3 DNA: TGCGCCAGCAGGCCCGGGGCGACGAACACTGAAGCTTTCTTT

J gene: TRBJ2-4
D gene: -
clone size: medium-sized
V gene: TRBV7-9
CDR3 protein: CASSLVAPGQYF
CDR3 DNA: TGTGCCAGCAGCTTAGTGGCCCCGGGGCAGTACTTC

J gene: TRBJ2-7
D gene: -
clone size: many
V gene: TRBV25-1
CDR3 protein: CASSDSTVGIGYEQYF
CDR3 DNA: TGTGCCAGCAGTGATTCGACAGTTGGGATAGGGTACGAGCAGTACTTC

J gene: TRBJ2-5
D gene: TRBD2
clone size: few
V gene: TRBV4-1
CDR3 protein: CASSPGLAGTETQYF
CDR3 DNA: TGCGCCAGCAGCCCAGGACTAGCGGGGACGGAGACCCAGTACTTC

J gene: TRBJ1-5
D gene: -
clone size: many
V gene: TRBV7-2
CDR3 protein: CASSLYWGGDQPQHF
CDR3 DNA: TGTGCCAGCAGCTTATATTGGGGAGGGGATCAGCCCCAGCATTTT

J gene: TRBJ2-6
D gene: -
clone size: -
V gene: TRBV7-2
CDR3 protein: CASSFTRVTGANVLTF
CDR3 DNA: TGTGCCAGCAGCTTTACACGGGTAACTGGGGCCAACGTCCTGACTTTC

J gene: TRBJ2-7
D gene: -
clone size: -
V gene: TRBV4-3
CDR3 protein: CASSQEPTYEQYF
CDR3 DNA: TGCGCCAGCAGCCAAGAACCGACCTACGAGCAGTACTTC

J gene: TRBJ2-1
D gene: TRBD2
clone size: few
V gene: TRBV7-9
CDR3 protein: CASRWGLAGSGNEQFF
CDR3 DNA: TGTGCCAGCAGGTGGGGACTAGCGGGATCGGGCAATGAGCAGTTCTTC

J gene: TRBJ2-1
D gene: -
clone size: few
V gene: TRBV5-1
CDR3 protein: CASSLATDEQFF
CDR3 DNA: TGCGCCAGCAGCTTGGCTACGGATGAGCAGTTCTTC

J gene: TRBJ2-5
D gene: -
clone size: few
V gene: TRBV9
CDR3 protein: CATSRGGNQETQYF
CDR3 DNA: TGTGCCACCTCGAGAGGGGGGAACCAAGAGACCCAGTACTTC

J gene: TRBJ2-7
D gene: -
clone size: many
V gene: TRBV7-2
CDR3 protein: CASSRTRNEQYF
CDR3 DNA: TGTGCCAGCAGCCGGACACGCAACGAGCAGTACTTC

J gene: TRBJ1-5
D gene: -
clone size: few
V gene: TRBV19
CDR3 protein: CASSTMGRNSNQPQHF
CDR3 DNA: TGTGCCAGTAGTACCATGGGACGGAATAGCAATCAGCCCCAGCATTTT

J gene: TRBJ1-2
D gene: -
clone size: -
V gene: TRBV10-3
CDR3 protein: CAISESNSHGYTF
CDR3 DNA: TGTGCCATCAGTGAGTCGAACAGCCATGGCTACACCTTC

J gene: TRBJ2-7
D gene: -
clone size: -
V gene: TRBV7-2
CDR3 protein: CASSLDAGQAYREQYF
CDR3 DNA: TGTGCCAGCAGCTTAGACGCAGGACAAGCTTATCGCGAGCAGTACTTC

J gene: TRBJ1-6
D gene: -
clone size: few
V gene: TRBV20-1
CDR3 protein: CSANPGGPLHF
CDR3 DNA: TGCAGTGCTAATCCCGGGGGACCCCTCCACTTT

J gene: TRBJ1-1
D gene: -
clone size: -
V gene: TRBV7-2
CDR3 protein: CASSLSYSRNTEAFF
CDR3 DNA: TGTGCCAGCAGCTTAAGTTATTCGAGGAACACTGAAGCTTTCTTT

J gene: TRBJ2-5
D gene: TRBD1
clone size: many
V gene: TRBV5-1
CDR3 protein: CASSLRRPGTGFETQYF
CDR3 DNA: TGCGCCAGCAGCTTGCGGCGTCCCGGGACAGGGTTCGAGACCCAGTACTTC

J gene: TRBJ1-1
D gene: -
clone size: -
V gene: TRBV28
CDR3 protein: CASRGLEQNMNTEAFF
CDR3 DNA: TGTGCCAGCAGGGGTTTGGAGCAGAACATGAACACTGAAGCTTTCTTT

J gene: TRBJ1-6
D gene: -
clone size: many
V gene: TRBV6-6
CDR3 protein: CASSRGLYNSPLHF
CDR3 DNA: TGTGCCAGCAGTCGGGGACTCTATAATTCACCCCTCCACTTT

J gene: TRBJ1-1
D gene: TRBD1
clone size: few
V gene: TRBV5-1
CDR3 protein: CASSLAAGGSTEAFF
CDR3 DNA: TGCGCCAGCAGCTTGGCAGCAGGGGGAAGCACTGAAGCTTTCTTT

J gene: TRBJ2-4
D gene: -
clone size: many
V gene: TRBV5-1
CDR3 protein: CASSFSSKNIQYF
CDR3 DNA: TGCGCCAGCAGCTTCAGCAGTAAAAACATTCAGTACTTC

J gene: TRBJ1-2
D gene: -
clone size: -
V gene: TRBV4-3
CDR3 protein: CASSLRANRDIGYTF
CDR3 DNA: TGCGCCAGCAGCCTTCGTGCTAACCGGGACATTGGCTACACCTTC

J gene: TRBJ2-3
D gene: -
clone size: few
V gene: TRBV7-2
CDR3 protein: CASSPWLARGRTDTQYF
CDR3 DNA: TGTGCCAGCAGCCCCTGGCTAGCGAGGGGGCGCACAGATACGCAGTATTTT

J gene: TRBJ2-7
D gene: -
clone size: many
V gene: TRBV7-8
CDR3 protein: CASSAGEVSEQYF
CDR3 DNA: TGTGCCAGCAGCGCCGGAGAGGTCTCCGAGCAGTACTTC

J gene: TRBJ2-6
D gene: -
clone size: -
V gene: TRBV29-1
CDR3 protein: CSVDGSGANVLTF
CDR3 DNA: TGCAGCGTTGACGGCTCTGGGGCCAACGTCCTGACTTTC

J gene: TRBJ1-2
D gene: -
clone size: many
V gene: TRBV10-3
CDR3 protein: CAISPMGDSNYGYTF
CDR3 DNA: TGTGCCATCAGTCCTATGGGCGATTCTAACTATGGCTACACCTTC

J gene: TRBJ1-3
D gene: -
clone size: few
V gene: TRBV5-1
CDR3 protein: CASRTGSSGNTIYF
CDR3 DNA: TGCGCCAGCAGGACAGGTTCGTCCGGAAACACCATATATTTT

J gene: TRBJ2-1
D gene: TRBD2
clone size: -
V gene: TRBV6-5
CDR3 protein: CASSPGTSAYEQFF
CDR3 DNA: TGTGCCAGCAGCCCCGGGACTAGTGCCTATGAGCAGTTCTTC

J gene: TRBJ1-5
D gene: -
clone size: few
V gene: TRBV7-9
CDR3 protein: CASSPISNQPQHF
CDR3 DNA: TGTGCCAGCAGCCCCATAAGCAATCAGCCCCAGCATTTT

J gene: TRBJ1-2
D gene: -
clone size: -
V gene: TRBV4-3
CDR3 protein: CASSQEGDGGLGYTF
CDR3 DNA: TGCGCCAGCAGCCAAGAGGGGGACGGAGGGTTGGGCTACACCTTC

J gene: TRBJ2-6
D gene: TRBD1
clone size: -
V gene: TRBV5-1
CDR3 protein: CASSPMQGAAGANVLTF
CDR3 DNA: TGCGCCAGCAGCCCGATGCAGGGGGCGGCTGGGGCCAACGTCCTGACTTTC